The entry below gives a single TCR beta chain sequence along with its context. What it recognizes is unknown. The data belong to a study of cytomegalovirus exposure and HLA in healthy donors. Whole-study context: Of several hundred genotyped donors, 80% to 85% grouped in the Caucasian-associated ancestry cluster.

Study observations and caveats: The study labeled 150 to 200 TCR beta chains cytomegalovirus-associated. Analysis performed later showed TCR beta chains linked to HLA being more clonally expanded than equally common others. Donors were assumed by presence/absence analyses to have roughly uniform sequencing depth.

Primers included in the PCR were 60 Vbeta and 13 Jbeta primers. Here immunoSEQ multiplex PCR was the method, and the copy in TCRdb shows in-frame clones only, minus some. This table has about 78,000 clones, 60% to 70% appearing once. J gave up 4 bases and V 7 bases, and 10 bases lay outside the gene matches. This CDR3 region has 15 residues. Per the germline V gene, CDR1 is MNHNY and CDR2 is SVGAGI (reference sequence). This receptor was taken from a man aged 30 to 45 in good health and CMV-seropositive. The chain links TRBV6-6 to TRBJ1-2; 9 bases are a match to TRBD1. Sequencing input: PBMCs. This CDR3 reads CASTDNRGRIYGYTF. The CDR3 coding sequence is TGTGCCAGCACCGATAACAGGGGGCGTATCTATGGCTACACCTTC.